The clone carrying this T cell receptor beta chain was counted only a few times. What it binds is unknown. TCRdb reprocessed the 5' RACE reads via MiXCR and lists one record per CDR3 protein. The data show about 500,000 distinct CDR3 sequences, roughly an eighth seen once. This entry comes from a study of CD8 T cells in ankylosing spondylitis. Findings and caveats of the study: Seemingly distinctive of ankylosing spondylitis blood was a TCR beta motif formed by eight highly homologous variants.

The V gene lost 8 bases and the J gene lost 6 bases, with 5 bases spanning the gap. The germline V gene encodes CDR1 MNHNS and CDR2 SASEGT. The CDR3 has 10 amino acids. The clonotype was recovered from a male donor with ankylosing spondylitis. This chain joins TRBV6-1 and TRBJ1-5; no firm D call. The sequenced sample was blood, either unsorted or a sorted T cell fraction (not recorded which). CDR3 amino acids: CASGVQPQHF. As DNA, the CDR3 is TGTGCCAGCGGGGTTCAGCCCCAGCATTTT.